This T cell receptor (beta chain) was retrieved from a study of cytomegalovirus exposure and HLA in healthy donors. The study's findings and limits: Later work associated fewer than 20,000 TCR beta sequences with HLA alleles at 0.05 false discovery rate. Differences between HLA loci emerged in a later analysis of TCR association rates, with DRB1 most and HLA-C fewest.

On this clone itself: Antigen: not known.

Primers included in the PCR were 60 Vbeta and 13 Jbeta primers. Here immunoSEQ multiplex PCR was the method, and the copy in TCRdb shows in-frame clones only, minus some. This table has fewer than 150,000 clones, 74% appearing once. From germline, CDR1 is MNHEY and CDR2 SMNVEV (reference sequence). This CDR3 has 15 residues. V shed 0 bases and J 4 bases; nucleotides not matched to a gene: 3. Healthy bone marrow donors made up the donor group. Sequencing input: PBMCs. The chain is built from TRBV27 and TRBJ1-1, with 9 bases that match TRBD1. This sequence was found in a woman aged 45-59 years in good health and CMV-seropositive. Written as DNA, the CDR3 is TGTGCCAGCAGTTTATCGGGACAGGGCACCACTGAAGCTTTCTTT. Encoded protein: CASSLSGQGTTEAFF.